This T cell receptor (beta chain) was recorded in a study of blood T cell repertoires in COVID-19. CDR3 size: 12 residues. CDR1 is SGHDT, CDR2 YYEEEE, per germline. About this clone itself: Sequence at one end of the junction differs from germline and may be a read error.

Per the study methods: Researchers report that nucleated cell counts were estimated from reference gene primer amplification. Using immunoSEQ multiplex PCR, the repertoire was profiled, and TCRdb retains in-frame clones only, with some absent. V, J and clone size derive from that table, while D and trimming were established from the DNA sequence. This sample has around 100,000 clones, with less than 80% found just once. The specimen was peripheral blood. The receptor was isolated from a man between 65 and 79 years old with active or convalescent COVID-19. This chain links TRBV5-6 with TRBJ1-4; 7 nucleotides agree with TRBD1. The CDR3 sequence is CASSSDRAAPVF. The CDR3 DNA sequence: TGTGCCAGCAGTTCCGACAGGGCGGCCCCAGTTTTT.